Here is one TCR beta chain with its context. Here immunoSEQ multiplex PCR was the method, and the copy in TCRdb shows in-frame clones only, minus some. Here the sample spans 320,000 or so clones, over 75% being singletons. These data originate in a study of blood T cell repertoires in COVID-19. Study information: Acute and convalescent COVID-19 specimens originated in the United States, Italy and Spain.

CDR3 length: 14 amino acids. Germline V CDR1 and CDR2: SSHAT, FNYEAQ (reference sequence). V gave up 5 bases and J gave up 4 bases, with 12 bases separating them. The V call is TRBV7-7, the J call TRBJ1-5; tentative D call: TRBD1 (6 bases). The source of this sequence is a man in his thirties or forties who had recovered from COVID-19. Sequencing used PBMCs or T cells enriched from blood (not recorded which). The CDR3 reads CASSPPGTNQPQHF. For the CDR3, the DNA is TGTGCCAGCAGCCCCCCGGGGACAAATCAGCCCCAGCATTTT.